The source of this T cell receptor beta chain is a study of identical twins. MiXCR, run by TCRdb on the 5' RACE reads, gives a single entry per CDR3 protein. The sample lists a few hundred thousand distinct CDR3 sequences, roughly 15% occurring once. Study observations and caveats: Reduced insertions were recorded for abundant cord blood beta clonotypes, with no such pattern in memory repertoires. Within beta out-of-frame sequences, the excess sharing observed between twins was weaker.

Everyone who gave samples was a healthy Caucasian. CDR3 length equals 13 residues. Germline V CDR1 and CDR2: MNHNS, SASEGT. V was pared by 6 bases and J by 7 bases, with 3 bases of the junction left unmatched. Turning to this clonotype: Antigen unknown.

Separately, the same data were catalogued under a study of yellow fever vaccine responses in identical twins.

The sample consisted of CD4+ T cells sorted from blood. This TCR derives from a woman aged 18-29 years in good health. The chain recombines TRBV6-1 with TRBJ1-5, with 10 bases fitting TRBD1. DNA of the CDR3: TGTGCCAGCAGCATGGACAGGGGGCAGCCCCAGCATTTT. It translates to CASSMDRGQPQHF.